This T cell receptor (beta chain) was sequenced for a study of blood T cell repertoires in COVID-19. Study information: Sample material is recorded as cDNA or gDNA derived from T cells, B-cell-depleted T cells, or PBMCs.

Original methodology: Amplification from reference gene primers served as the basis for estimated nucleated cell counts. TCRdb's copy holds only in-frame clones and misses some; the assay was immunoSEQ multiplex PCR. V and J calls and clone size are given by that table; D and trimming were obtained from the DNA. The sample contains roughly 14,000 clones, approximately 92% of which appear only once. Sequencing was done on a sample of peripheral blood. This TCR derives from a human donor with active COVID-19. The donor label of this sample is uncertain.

CDR3 DNA: TGTGCCAGCAGTTACTCTAGCGGGGCCTACAATGAGCAGTTCTTC. As protein: CASSYSSGAYNEQFF. This chain joins TRBV6-5 and TRBJ2-1; TRBD2 aligns across 8 bases. With 0 bases clipped from V and 2 bases from J, the junction kept 0 bases outside the gene matches. Germline-derived CDR1 and CDR2 are MNHEY and SVGAGI. The CDR3 is 15 residues long.